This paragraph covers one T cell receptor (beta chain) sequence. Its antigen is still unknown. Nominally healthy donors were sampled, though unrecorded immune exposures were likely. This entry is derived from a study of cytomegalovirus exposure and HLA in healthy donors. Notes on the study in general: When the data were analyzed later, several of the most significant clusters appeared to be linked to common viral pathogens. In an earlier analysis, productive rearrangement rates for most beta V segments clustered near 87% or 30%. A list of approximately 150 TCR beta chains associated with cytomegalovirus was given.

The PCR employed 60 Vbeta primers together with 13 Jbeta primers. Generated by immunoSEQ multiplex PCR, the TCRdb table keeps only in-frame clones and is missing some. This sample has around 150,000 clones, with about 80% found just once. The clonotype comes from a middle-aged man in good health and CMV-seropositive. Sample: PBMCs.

The CDR3 sequence is CASSSGLPGNEQFF. For the CDR3, the DNA is TGTGCCAGCAGTTCGGGACTTCCGGGCAATGAGCAGTTCTTC. This chain joins TRBV9 and TRBJ2-1, with a weak D call TRBD2 (6 bases). V shed 5 bases and J shed 6 bases, with 15 bases lying between them. This CDR3 comprises 14 residues. CDR1 is SGDLS, CDR2 YYNGEE, per germline. The whole variable domain, remainder taken from reference TRBV9 and TRBJ2-1, is DSGVTQTPKHLITATGQRVTLRCSPRSGDLSVYWYQQSLDQGLQFLIQYYNGEERAKGNILERFSAQQFPDLHSELNLSSLELGDSALYFCASSSGLPGNEQFFGPGTRLTVL.